Presented here are 22 T cell receptor beta chains from one specimen sequenced in a study of T cell repertoires in cytomegalovirus infection. TCRdb itself ran the reads through MiXCR, one entry per CDR3 protein. In the table there are approximately 190,000 distinct CDR3 sequences, over 25% of which are singletons. Sequencing was done on a sample of PBMCs. Source of these receptors: a human donor in good health (CMV status not recorded). Some clones in this sample may be carry-over from other donors' samples.

This chain uses TRBV5-6 with TRBJ2-6, with 11 bases identical to TRBD2. Germline loops: CDR1 SGHDT, CDR2 YYEEEE. The CDR3 has 19 residues. The trim removed 1 base at V and 2 bases at J, leaving 8 bases unmatched. CDR3 residues: CASSLQASGGLAGANVLTF. Written as DNA, the CDR3 is TGTGCCAGCAGCTTGCAGGCTAGCGGGGGGCTCGCTGGGGCCAACGTCCTGACTTTC.

Note on this clonotype: A read error may explain this, as a much larger clone is one base away. The rearrangement links TRBV12-5 to TRBJ2-1, with D uncertain. The germline V and J ends were trimmed by 4 bases and 3 bases, with 10 bases remaining between them. The CDR3 has 14 amino acids. CDR1 LGHNT and CDR2 FRNRAP come from the germline V gene. CDR3 residues: CASGSADLYNEQFF. CDR3 bases: TGTGCTAGTGGTTCTGCCGACCTCTACAATGAGCAGTTCTTC. Full variable domain (remainder filled in from reference TRBV12-5 and TRBJ2-1): DARVTQTPRHKVTEMGQEVTMRCQPILGHNTVFWYRQTMMQGLELLAYFRNRAPLDDSGMPKDRFSAEMPDATLATLKIQPSEPRDSAVYFCASGSADLYNEQFFGPGTRLTVL.

The chain links TRBV20-1 to TRBJ2-1; the D gene is possibly TRBD2 (7 bases). The CDR3 loop spans 16 amino acids. The V end was cut by 0 bases, the J end by 7 bases, with 19 bases between. Germline-derived CDR1 and CDR2 are DFQATT and SNEGSKA (reference sequence). The CDR3 sequence: CSARDPGAGAGNEQFF. In nucleotides, the CDR3 is TGCAGTGCTAGAGACCCCGGGGCGGGGGCGGGGAATGAGCAGTTCTTC.

This clonotype has ten or more counts. This chain joins TRBV11-2 and TRBJ1-5; 8 bases are shared with TRBD1. V lost 4 bases to trimming and J lost 5 bases; unmatched junction nucleotides: 1. Germline V gives CDR1 SGHAT, CDR2 FQNNGV. The CDR3 covers 13 residues. The CDR3 loop is CASSSTGDQPQHF. CDR3 DNA: TGTGCCAGCAGCTCGACAGGGGATCAGCCCCAGCATTTT.

The chain employs TRBV19 and TRBJ2-1; D tentatively fits TRBD1 or TRBD2 (5 bases each). This CDR3 has 17 residues. Trimming left V 8 bases short and J 9 bases short, with 29 bases between. In germline, CDR1 is LNHDA, CDR2 SQIVND (reference sequence). The chain's CDR3 is CASGMTRGLTVSGEQFF. DNA for the CDR3: TGTGCCAGTGGAATGACACGGGGCCTAACTGTCTCTGGTGAGCAGTTCTTC.

This clonotype was observed a few times. One junction end does not reproduce the germline sequence, and a read error may be involved. The chain couples TRBV18 to TRBJ1-5, with TRBD1 as a possible D gene (6 bases). CDR3 length: 20 amino acids. The germline V gene has CDR1 KGHSH and CDR2 LQKENI. This chain's CDR3 is CASSPSVPTGHRVSNRPQHF. CDR3 bases: TGTGCCAGCTCACCTAGCGTCCCGACAGGTCACCGTGTTAGCAATCGGCCCCAGCATTTT.

The chain couples TRBV3-1 to TRBJ1-5; D remains ambiguous. CDR3 length equals 14 residues. CDR1 and CDR2 (germline): LGHDT, YNNKEL (reference sequence). With 4 bases removed from V and 7 bases from J, the gap between germline ends came to 14 bases. The CDR3 here is CASSPEMGGQPQHF. The CDR3 DNA reads TGTGCCAGCAGCCCAGAAATGGGCGGGCAGCCCCAGCATTTT.

The chain combines TRBV2 with TRBJ2-3; D unresolved. The V end was cut by 2 bases, the J end by 7 bases, with 10 bases between. Germline V lookup: CDR1 SNHLY, CDR2 FYNNEI. The CDR3 is 13 residues long. The DNA of the CDR3 is TGTGCCAGCAGTGAACCGAACCAATATACGCAGTATTTT. This encodes CASSEPNQYTQYF.

The CDR3 nucleotides read TGCGCCAGCAGCGAGGTCGGGGGTGAGGCCTACGAGCAGTACTTC. Translation gives CASSEVGGEAYEQYF. The chain joins TRBV10-2 to TRBJ2-7; D may be TRBD2 (6 bases). CDR1 and CDR2 (germline): WSHSY, SAAADI. The CDR3 consists of 15 residues. V lost 6 bases, J lost 2 bases, and 17 bases lay in between.

V usage is TRBV5-5 and J usage is TRBJ1-1, with 7 positions matching TRBD1. The V segment lost 0 bases and the J segment 8 bases; nucleotides outside the gene matches: 13. The CDR3 loop spans 16 amino acids. Per germline, CDR1 SGHKS and CDR2 YYEKEE (reference sequence). The CDR3 DNA sequence: TGTGCCAGCAGCTTGGGATTAGGGACAGCCCTGAGGGAAGCTTTCTTT. This gives the protein CASSLGLGTALREAFF.

The chain joins TRBV6-2 or TRBV6-3 to TRBJ1-2; tentatively, D is TRBD1 (6 bases). Trimming took 5 bases from V and 8 from J, leaving 9 bases between them. The CDR3 is made up of 11 amino acids. Germline CDR1 and CDR2: MNHEY and SVGEGT. DNA for the CDR3: TGTGCCAGCAGTCCCAGGGGAGGCTACACCTTC. As protein: CASSPRGGYTF.

This chain joins TRBV7-8 and TRBJ2-3, with 13 bases lining up with TRBD2. J gave up 3 bases and V 5 bases, and 2 bases lay outside the gene matches. The germline V gene has CDR1 SGHVS and CDR2 FQNEAQ. CDR3 size: 15 residues. The CDR3 loop is CASSVTSGGTDTQYF. The CDR3 DNA reads as TGTGCCAGCAGCGTGACTAGCGGGGGGACAGATACGCAGTATTTT.

This clonotype was counted at least ten times. The chain joins TRBV7-2 to TRBJ2-1; TRBD2 agrees at 8 bases. CDR3 length: 16 amino acids. Germline trimming cut 5 bases from V and 4 bases from J; bases unmatched to any gene: 10. Germline V gene sequence: CDR1 SGHTA, CDR2 FQGNSA. CDR3 in amino acids: CASSPIWAGGYNEQFF. The CDR3 DNA reads as TGTGCCAGCAGCCCTATATGGGCGGGGGGATACAATGAGCAGTTCTTC.

In its sample, this clonotype was seen many times. This sequence joins TRBV7-2 and TRBJ1-6, with D perhaps TRBD1 (6 bases). Germline V CDR1 and CDR2: SGHTA, FQGNSA. The CDR3 sequence is 14 residues long. V lost 3 bases and J 7 bases, leaving 10 bases between the germline ends. The CDR3 loop is CASSLTGWNSPLHF. CDR3 bases: TGTGCCAGCAGCTTGACAGGCTGGAATTCACCCCTCCACTTT.

In its sample, this clonotype was seen a few times. One end of the junction fails to match germline, which may point to a read error. The chain is built from TRBV5-4 and TRBJ2-3; 11 nucleotides align to TRBD2. Germline CDR1 is SGHNT and CDR2 is YYREEE (reference sequence). This CDR3 is built from 15 residues. This CDR3 reads CASSFGSGGADTQYF. CDR3 nucleotide sequence: TGTGCCAGCAGCTTCGGTAGCGGGGGGGCAGATACTCAGTATTTT.

This clonotype was seen at least ten times. The chain recombines TRBV7-8 with TRBJ2-7; D gene unclear. The CDR3 length is 12 residues. CDR1 SGHVS and CDR2 FQNEAQ come from the germline V gene. Deletions cut 7 bases from V and 3 bases from J, with 10 bases between. The CDR3 nucleotides are TGTGCCAGCACCCCGGACGGCTACGAGCAGTACTTC. It translates to CASTPDGYEQYF.

J is TRBJ1-1 and V is TRBV2; possibly TRBD1 for D (5 bases). The CDR3 length is 12 residues. V was cut by 8 bases and J by 5 bases, with 12 bases left in between. The germline V gene has CDR1 SNHLY and CDR2 FYNNEI. The CDR3 region is CASGGIRTEAFF. DNA for the CDR3: TGTGCCAGCGGGGGTATTCGGACTGAAGCTTTCTTT.

This chain links TRBV5-5 with TRBJ2-1, with a weak D call TRBD1 (5 bases). Germline CDR1 is SGHKS and CDR2 is YYEKEE (reference sequence). The CDR3 sequence is 12 residues long. V lost 4 bases and J 11 bases, leaving 13 bases between the germline ends. CDR3 DNA: TGTGCCAGCAGCCATGGGGCAGCAAAGCAGTTCTTC. It codes for CASSHGAAKQFF.

In its sample, this clonotype was seen a few times. The V call is TRBV7-9, the J call TRBJ1-5, with no clear D. The CDR3 spans 12 residues. The V end lost 5 bases, the J end lost 4 bases, and 6 bases lay between the germline ends. Germline CDR1 and CDR2: SEHNR and FQNEAQ (reference sequence). CDR3 sequence: CASSEENQPQHF. DNA of the CDR3: TGTGCCAGCAGCGAAGAAAATCAGCCCCAGCATTTT.

This clonotype has a count of ten or more. The chain employs TRBV7-2 and TRBJ1-6; D is ambiguous. Germline values: CDR1 SGHTA, CDR2 FQGNSA. The CDR3 consists of 16 residues. V lost 2 bases and J 9 bases, leaving 17 bases between the germline ends. The DNA for the CDR3 is TGTGCCAGCAGCTTAAACCTCCCATCCAAGGGTTCACCCCTCCACTTT. It yields the protein CASSLNLPSKGSPLHF.

This clonotype was observed a handful of times. The chain joins TRBV7-2 to TRBJ2-2, with D maybe TRBD1 (7 bases). Germline CDR1 is SGHTA and CDR2 is FQGNSA. The CDR3 extends over 16 amino acids. V was trimmed by 2 bases and J by 6 bases, leaving 16 bases between them. CDR3 nucleotides: TGTGCCAGCAGCTTAAGTAGCGGACAGGTCCCCGGGGAGCTGTTTTTT. The encoded protein is CASSLSSGQVPGELFF.

V usage is TRBV5-3 and J usage is TRBJ2-7; 9 bases map to TRBD2. TRBV5-3 belongs to the ORF category, with a function that is uncertain. V lost 8 bases and J lost 5; bases outside the gene matches: 14. The CDR3 is 15 residues long. This chain's CDR3 is CASSPLAGGRDEQYF. The DNA for the CDR3 is TGTGCCAGCAGCCCCTTGGCGGGGGGGCGCGACGAGCAGTACTTC.